This entry describes one T cell receptor beta chain. This entry comes from a study of prognosis after radiotherapy for stage I lung cancer. Genomic DNA was the source, and TCR beta CDR3 was amplified from it by two-round multiplex PCR. The authors ran first-round PCR with primers specific to each TRBV and TRBJ gene. TCRdb redid the calling of the multiplex PCR reads with MiXCR, one entry per CDR3 protein. The sample contains under 75,000 distinct CDR3 sequences, 26% of which appear only once. V lost 8 bases and J 11 bases, leaving 15 bases between the germline ends. The germline V gene encodes CDR1 MNHEY and CDR2 SVGEGT. The CDR3 is made up of 12 amino acids.

The specimen was PBMCs, collected before or after stereotactic body radiation therapy (not recorded which). The chain recombines TRBV6-2 or TRBV6-3 with TRBJ2-2, with D perhaps matching TRBD1 (6 bases). This clonotype originated in a donor aged 50 or older with non-small cell lung cancer. Here the CDR3 DNA reads TGTGCCAGCGGGACATCCACCTGTGAGCTGTTTTTT. Protein sequence: CASGTSTCELFF.